One sample yielded the 19 T cell receptor beta chains listed below, sequenced in a study of OX40 agonist ivuxolimab in advanced cancers. Sequencing used immunoSEQ multiplex PCR; TCRdb keeps in-frame clones, though not all of them. The sample has some 130,000 clones, around 91% seen once; the top ten hold around 0.57%. The specimen comprised CD4+ or CD8+ T cells sorted from blood, sampled in a trial of the OX40 agonist ivuxolimab. The receptor source for this set is an adult with an advanced solid tumor such as melanoma, head and neck, liver or kidney cancer.

The chain joins TRBV6-5 to TRBJ1-1, with TRBD1 matching 9 bases. The germline gives CDR1 MNHEY, CDR2 SVGAGI. This CDR3 is built from 13 residues. V lost 5 bases and J lost 4; bases outside the gene matches: 2. This CDR3 is CASSRDRATEAFF. In nucleotides, the CDR3 is TGTGCCAGCAGTCGGGACAGGGCCACTGAAGCTTTCTTT.

The chain links TRBV7-9 to TRBJ1-2; D not certain. Germline lookup yields CDR1 SEHNR and CDR2 FQNEAQ (reference sequence). This CDR3 has 14 residues. V gave up 4 bases and J gave up 2 bases, with 11 bases separating them. CDR3 region: CASSSSGINYGYTF. In DNA form, the CDR3 reads TGTGCCAGCAGCTCATCCGGGATAAACTATGGCTACACCTTC.

The rearrangement uses TRBV2 and TRBJ1-3; perhaps TRBD1 as D (5 bases). Trimming removed 5 bases from V and 4 bases from J, with 18 bases in between. The CDR3 runs to 16 residues. Per germline, CDR1 SNHLY and CDR2 FYNNEI. The CDR3 sequence: CASSRLGQGQGNTIYF. CDR3 DNA: TGTGCCAGCAGTCGTCTGGGGCAGGGCCAAGGAAACACCATATATTTT.

The chain joins TRBV5-6 to TRBJ2-1; D call uncertain. The CDR3 length is 13 residues. V dropped 0 bases and J dropped 7 bases, with 8 bases sitting between them. Per the germline V gene, CDR1 is SGHDT and CDR2 is YYEEEE. The CDR3 spells CASSLDARNEQFF. CDR3 coding DNA: TGTGCCAGCAGCTTGGATGCCAGGAATGAGCAGTTCTTC.

This clone was recorded only once. The chain couples TRBV4-1 to TRBJ2-5; perhaps TRBD1 as D (5 bases). CDR1 and CDR2 (germline): MGHRA, YSYEKL. V gave up 0 bases and J gave up 7 bases, with 12 bases separating them. There are 14 residues in the CDR3. The CDR3 DNA reads TGCGCCAGCAGCCAAGAGGGGCAGGGAAGGACCCAGTACTTC. This codes for CASSQEGQGRTQYF.

For this clone: Other nucleotide sequences in the sample specify the same CDR3. V is TRBV29-1 and J is TRBJ2-7; TRBD2 is a possible D gene (7 bases). Germline V gene lookup returns CDR1 SQVTM and CDR2 ANQGSEA. With 6 bases removed from V and 1 base from J, the gap between germline ends came to 10 bases. The CDR3 contains 12 residues. CDR3 loop: CSVGRGSYEQYF. CDR3 nucleotide sequence: TGCAGCGTGGGGAGGGGGTCCTACGAGCAGTACTTC.

The chain carries TRBV5-4 and TRBJ2-7, with TRBD1 as a possible D gene (7 bases). The length of the CDR3 is 15 residues. The V gene lost 5 bases and the J gene lost 2 bases, with 17 bases spanning the gap. The germline gives CDR1 SGHNT, CDR2 YYREEE (reference sequence). CDR3: CASRFAGGRTYEQYF. CDR3 DNA sequence: TGTGCCAGCAGATTTGCAGGGGGGAGGACCTACGAGCAGTACTTC. Looking up the rest from reference TRBV5-4 and TRBJ2-7 gives the full variable domain: ETGVTQSPTHLIKTRGQQVTLRCSSQSGHNTVSWYQQALGQGPQFIFQYYREEENGRGNFPPRFSGLQFPNYSSELNVNALELDDSALYLCASRFAGGRTYEQYFGPGTRLTVT.

The CDR3 coding sequence is TGTGCCAGCAGCTTGGGGACAGGGCGGTTTGATACCGGGGAGCTGTTTTTT. It translates to CASSLGTGRFDTGELFF. V usage is TRBV5-8 and J usage is TRBJ2-2; 8 bases align to TRBD1. J gave up 5 bases and V 0 bases, and 9 bases lay outside the gene matches. The CDR3 contains 17 residues. Germline loops: CDR1 SGHTS, CDR2 YDEGEE.

The genes are TRBV7-8 and TRBJ1-2; D unclear. The V and J ends lost 1 base and 3 bases respectively, with 9 bases between them. Germline loops: CDR1 SGHVS, CDR2 FQNEAQ. CDR3 length: 14 residues. DNA of the CDR3: TGTGCCAGCAGCTTAGGGGCCACTTACTATGGCTACACCTTC. Translation: CASSLGATYYGYTF.

The rearrangement links TRBV6-5 to TRBJ2-3, with D possibly TRBD2 on 6 matching bases. V was cut by 4 bases and J by 5 bases, with 19 bases left in between. CDR3 length equals 16 residues. The germline CDR1 and CDR2 sequences are MNHEY and SVGAGI. CDR3 in DNA: TGTGCCAGCAGTTCAGGACTATCGCTATTCCGAGATACGCAGTATTTT. Translating gives CASSSGLSLFRDTQYF.

The gene calls are TRBV30 and TRBJ2-5; D remains ambiguous. Germline V gene lookup returns CDR1 GTSNPN and CDR2 SVGIG (reference sequence). CDR3 length equals 11 residues. The ends were cut back, 1 base at V and 6 bases at J, with 6 bases in the middle. CDR3 DNA: TGTGCCTGGAGTGCGATGCAGACCCAGTACTTC. This sequence encodes CAWSAMQTQYF.

This clone appeared once. In nucleotides, the CDR3 is TGTGCCCACGATGCGACAGGGACTCAAGAGACCCAGTACTTC. It is translated as CAHDATGTQETQYF. The V gene is TRBV7-9, the J gene TRBJ2-5, with D possibly being TRBD1 (7 bases). Deletions cut 11 bases from V and 2 bases from J, with 18 bases between. The germline CDR1 and CDR2 sequences are SEHNR and FQNEAQ (reference sequence). The CDR3 spans 14 residues. Filled out from reference TRBV7-9 and TRBJ2-5, the complete variable domain reads DTGVSQNPRHKITKRGQNVTFRCDPISEHNRLYWYRQTLGQGPEFLTYFQNEAQLEKSRLLSDRFSAERPKGSFSTLEIQRTEQGDSAMYLCAHDATGTQETQYFGPGTRLLVL.

The chain has TRBV5-1 and TRBJ2-3; no clear D gene. CDR3 length: 12 residues. Germline lookup yields CDR1 SGHRS and CDR2 YFSETQ. The germline V and J ends were trimmed by 5 bases and 6 bases, with 10 bases remaining between them. CDR3 sequence (DNA): TGCGCCAGCAGGCCTGGCTCGGATACGCAGTATTTT. Encoded protein: CASRPGSDTQYF.

The genes are TRBV19 and TRBJ2-2; no clear D. V gave up 3 bases and J gave up 1 base, with 6 bases separating them. CDR1 LNHDA and CDR2 SQIVND come from the germline V gene (reference sequence). This CDR3 is built from 14 residues. The CDR3: CASSMGRNTGELFF. CDR3 DNA sequence: TGTGCCAGTAGTATGGGCAGGAACACCGGGGAGCTGTTTTTT.

This clone showed up just once. The gene calls are TRBV6-1 and TRBJ1-1, with 9 bases that match TRBD1. J was trimmed by 3 bases and V by 4 bases; bases with no gene match: 6. The CDR3 has 15 residues. The germline CDR1 and CDR2 sequences are MNHNS and SASEGT. The CDR3 protein is CASSVKTGGDTEAFF. The CDR3 DNA reads TGTGCCAGCAGTGTTAAGACAGGGGGGGACACTGAAGCTTTCTTT.

This chain links TRBV7-3 with TRBJ2-6; D unclear. The germline V and J ends were trimmed by 5 bases and 4 bases, with 12 bases remaining between them. Germline-derived CDR1 and CDR2 are SGHTA and FQGTGA. This CDR3 is 15 amino acids long. This chain's CDR3 is CASSPDMSGANVLTF. CDR3 in DNA: TGTGCCAGCAGCCCCGACATGTCAGGGGCCAACGTCCTGACTTTC.

This clone was seen only once. The sample contains more than one DNA sequence encoding this CDR3. This chain joins TRBV6-5 and TRBJ1-5; weak D call: TRBD1 (5 bases). Trimming took off 0 bases at V and 0 bases at J, with 6 bases between the two ends. The germline CDR1 and CDR2 sequences are MNHEY and SVGAGI. The CDR3 totals 15 residues. The CDR3 coding sequence is TGTGCCAGCAGTTACTCGGGGGGTAGCAATCAGCCCCAGCATTTT. Its protein product is CASSYSGGSNQPQHF.

This clone came up a few times. The V call is TRBV5-1, the J call TRBJ2-5; 15 nucleotides align to TRBD2. The CDR3 is made up of 17 amino acids. Losses at the gene ends were 0 bases for V and 5 bases for J; bases not matched to a gene: 5. Germline lookup yields CDR1 SGHRS and CDR2 YFSETQ. Here the CDR3 reads CASSLEGLAGGRETQYF. CDR3 nucleotides: TGCGCCAGCAGCTTGGAGGGACTAGCGGGGGGCCGGGAGACCCAGTACTTC.

The chain couples TRBV4-3 to TRBJ1-3, with D unresolved. The germline V and J ends were trimmed by 0 bases and 0 bases, with 3 bases remaining between them. This CDR3 spans 14 amino acids. In germline, CDR1 is LGHNA, CDR2 YSLEER. The CDR3 DNA reads as TGCGCCAGCAGCCAAGATAACTCTGGAAACACCATATATTTT. Translated: CASSQDNSGNTIYF.